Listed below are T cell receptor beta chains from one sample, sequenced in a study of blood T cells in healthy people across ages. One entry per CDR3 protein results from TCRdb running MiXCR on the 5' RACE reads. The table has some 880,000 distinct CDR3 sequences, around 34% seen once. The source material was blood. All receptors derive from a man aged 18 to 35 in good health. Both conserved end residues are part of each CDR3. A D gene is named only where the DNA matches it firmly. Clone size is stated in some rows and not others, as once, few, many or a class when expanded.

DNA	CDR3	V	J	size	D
TGTGCCAGCAGTGGGGGGGATCTTTGGGGGAATGAGCAGTTCTTC	CASSGGDLWGNEQFF	TRBV2	TRBJ2-1	.	.
TGCAGTGCTACTGGAATCCAAGACAGGGCCGATCAGCCCCAGCATTTT	CSATGIQDRADQPQHF	TRBV20-1	TRBJ1-5	few	TRBD1
TGTGCCAGCAGCTTAGATTTTTGGGGGACCGGGGAGCTGTTTTTT	CASSLDFWGTGELFF	TRBV7-8	TRBJ2-2	few	.
TGCAGTGAAATAGTCAGGCACAATGAGCAGTTCTTC	CSEIVRHNEQFF	TRBV20-1	TRBJ2-1	few	.
TGTGCCAGCAGCCAAGATAGAGGTCACCGGGACCTGTTTTTT	CASSQDRGHRDLFF	TRBV3-1	TRBJ1-4	.	.
TGCGCCAGCAGCCAAGATTCGGGGGAGACCCAGTACTTC	CASSQDSGETQYF	TRBV4-3	TRBJ2-5	many	.
TGCAGCGGCGACGGACAGCACACCGGGGAGCTGTTTTTT	CSGDGQHTGELFF	TRBV29-1	TRBJ2-2	.	.
TGTGCCAGCAGTCACCTAACGGGGGCAACTAATGAAAAACTGTTTTTT	CASSHLTGATNEKLFF	TRBV28	TRBJ1-4	once	.
TGTGCCAGCAGTTTGGGACCGATAGACTACGAGCAGTACTTC	CASSLGPIDYEQYF	TRBV12-3/TRBV12-4	TRBJ2-7	many	.
TGTGCCAGCAGCATCTTAGCCGTATTAGGGACCCAGTACTTC	CASSILAVLGTQYF	TRBV21-1	TRBJ2-5	.	.
TGCAGTGCTAGGGCTGAGGACACCTACACCGGGGAGCTGTTTTTT	CSARAEDTYTGELFF	TRBV20-1	TRBJ2-2	.	.
TGCGCCAGCAGCTCGGTGACAGAGGAGAATTCACCCCTCCACTTT	CASSSVTEENSPLHF	TRBV5-1	TRBJ1-6	.	.
TGTGCCAGCAGTCCTCAGGGGGTTGGTGGCTACACCTTC	CASSPQGVGGYTF	TRBV12-3/TRBV12-4	TRBJ1-2	.	TRBD1
TGTGCCAGCAGCCGGACAGCACAATTGACGCAGTGGCAGTATTTT	CASSRTAQLTQWQYF	TRBV6-6	TRBJ2-3	.	.
TGTGCCAGCAGTGAACAGGGGGCGAGGGCTTTCTTT	CASSEQGARAFF	TRBV6-1	TRBJ1-1	.	TRBD1
TGTGCCAGTAGGCGTGGGGGGGCGAACAATCAGCCCCAGCATTTT	CASRRGGANNQPQHF	TRBV7-2	TRBJ1-5	.	.
TGTGCCAGCAGTTTAGAGACAACCACAGATACGCGGTATTTT	CASSLETTTDTRYF	TRBV28	TRBJ2-3	few	.
TGTGCCCGCAGCGTTGGCTTAGCGGGGGGGCCCCTTGAGACCCAGTACTTC	CARSVGLAGGPLETQYF	TRBV9	TRBJ2-5	few	TRBD2
TGCAGTGTTGGTCAGGGACAGGGGCAAGAGACCCAGTACTTC	CSVGQGQGQETQYF	TRBV20-1	TRBJ2-5	.	TRBD1
TGTGCCAGCAGCTTGCCTACAGGGGAGAATTCACCCCTCCACTTT	CASSLPTGENSPLHF	TRBV7-9	TRBJ1-6	.	TRBD1
TGTGCCAGCAGCTTGTTCGCCCTGTATGTGCCAGAGGGTGATAATAGCACAGATACGCAGTATTTT	CASSLFALYVPEGDNSTDTQYF	TRBV5-6	TRBJ2-3	few	.
TGTGCCAGCAGCCAAGATCTCGGGGTCTACGAGCAGTACTTC	CASSQDLGVYEQYF	TRBV3-1	TRBJ2-7	.	.
TGTGCCAGCAGTTTAGGCGGGGGGGCCGAGTACAATGAGCAGTTCTTC	CASSLGGGAEYNEQFF	TRBV12-3/TRBV12-4	TRBJ2-1	.	TRBD2
TGCGCCAGCAGCTTGCGGGGGGAGGTCAATGGCTACACCTTC	CASSLRGEVNGYTF	TRBV5-1	TRBJ1-2	.	.
TGTGCCAGCAGCTACCGGGACAGGGGGCTATACACTGAAGCTTTCTTT	CASSYRDRGLYTEAFF	TRBV5-6	TRBJ1-1	.	TRBD1
TGCGCCAGCAGCCCGGACAGGGGCGAAAAAGGTACGCAGTATTTT	CASSPDRGEKGTQYF	TRBV5-1	TRBJ2-3	few	TRBD1
TGTGTCAGCAGCGTAGGACTAGCGGGGGGGCTGGAGAATGAGCAGTTCTTC	CVSSVGLAGGLENEQFF	TRBV9	TRBJ2-1	.	TRBD2
TGTGCCAGCAGCTTATATGGCGGGGGGACCTACGAGCAGTACTTC	CASSLYGGGTYEQYF	TRBV7-6	TRBJ2-7	once	TRBD2
TGCAGTGCTTCGAATCCGATGGGTACTGAAGCTTTTTTT	CSASNPMGTEAFF	TRBV20-1	TRBJ1-1	.	.
TGCAGTGCTAGGGTGACTGGAGCTAACTATGGCTACACCTTC	CSARVTGANYGYTF	TRBV20-1	TRBJ1-2	.	.
TGTACCAGCAGACCTGGGACAAACTCCTACGAGCAGTACTTC	CTSRPGTNSYEQYF	TRBV7-2	TRBJ2-7	.	.
TGCGCCGGCAGTCTTACAGGGAGGCAGCCCCAGCATTTT	CAGSLTGRQPQHF	TRBV4-1	TRBJ1-5	.	.
TGTGCCAGCAGCCAAGATCCCCCGACTAGCGGGGGGGCACGGACCCAGTACTTC	CASSQDPPTSGGARTQYF	TRBV4-2	TRBJ2-5	.	TRBD2
TGCAGTGCTAGAGATTTAGACTCCAGGGGTAGCAATCAGCCCCAGCATTTT	CSARDLDSRGSNQPQHF	TRBV20-1	TRBJ1-5	.	.
TGTGCCAGCAGCAAAGAGGGGGAGGGTCTAGACGAGCAGTACTTC	CASSKEGEGLDEQYF	TRBV21-1	TRBJ2-7	.	.
TGCGCCAGCAGCCAAGATCGGGGGGCCTATCAGCCCCAGCATTTT	CASSQDRGAYQPQHF	TRBV4-3	TRBJ1-5	few	.
TGTGCCAGCAGCTTAGGCCCAGGGAGCGGTGGCTACACCTTC	CASSLGPGSGGYTF	TRBV7-9	TRBJ1-2	.	.
TGTGCCAGCAGCAAAATCCCCTGGACTAGCGGGGGGGACTACGAGCAGTACTTC	CASSKIPWTSGGDYEQYF	TRBV21-1	TRBJ2-7	few	.
TGTGCCAGCAGCTTAGACCCGGGACCGCTCGGGGGGACCCAGTACTTC	CASSLDPGPLGGTQYF	TRBV11-2	TRBJ2-5	.	.
TGTGCCAGCAGCACCTACGGGACAGACTTTAACTATGGCTACACCTTC	CASSTYGTDFNYGYTF	TRBV7-2	TRBJ1-2	few	TRBD1
TGCAGTGCTGACCCGAGCGGGGGGTTCGAGACCCAGTACTTC	CSADPSGGFETQYF	TRBV20-1	TRBJ2-5	few	TRBD2
TGTGCCGGCAGTTCTCAGGGGAGCTCCTACAATGAGCAGTTCTTC	CAGSSQGSSYNEQFF	TRBV12-3/TRBV12-4	TRBJ2-1	.	.
TGTGCCAGCAGCGTTCTAATAGGGGACAGGGATTCAAAGGGCAAGATCATGAACACTGAAGCTTTCTTT	CASSVLIGDRDSKGKIMNTEAFF	TRBV21-1	TRBJ1-1	.	.
TGTGCCAGCAGTTACGAAGGACACAAAAACAACTATGGCTACACCTTC	CASSYEGHKNNYGYTF	TRBV6-2/TRBV6-3	TRBJ1-2	few	.
TGCGCCAGCAGCTTGGAAGGGGACAGGGGAACTGAAGCTTTCTTT	CASSLEGDRGTEAFF	TRBV5-1	TRBJ1-1	.	TRBD1
TGCAGTGCTAGAGCCCGGCAGGACCCAGATACGCAGTATTTT	CSARARQDPDTQYF	TRBV20-1	TRBJ2-3	once	.
TGTGCCAGCAGTCAGACTTGGGCGGGTGGCTACACCTTC	CASSQTWAGGYTF	TRBV12-3/TRBV12-4	TRBJ1-2	.	.
TGTGCCAGTAGAAAAAAGGGCAATCAGCCCCAGCATTTT	CASRKKGNQPQHF	TRBV19	TRBJ1-5	.	.
TGCGCTGGGAGCGGGGGGTCCCCTGGCAATGAGCAGTTCTTC	CAGSGGSPGNEQFF	TRBV5-1	TRBJ2-1	many	TRBD2
TGTGCCAGCAGTTTAAACGGGGGCGCGGAGACCCAGTACTTC	CASSLNGGAETQYF	TRBV12-3/TRBV12-4	TRBJ2-5	many	.
TGCGCCAGCAGCTTGCACTCTTTGGGAAGTCCGTACGAGCAGTACTTC	CASSLHSLGSPYEQYF	TRBV5-1	TRBJ2-7	.	.
TGTGCCAGCAGCTCCTCTACAGGACGGGCGAATGAGCAGTACTTC	CASSSSTGRANEQYF	TRBV27	TRBJ2-5	once	.
TGTGCCAGCAGCAACTTAGCGGAATCCGACAATGAGCAGTTCTTC	CASSNLAESDNEQFF	TRBV7-3	TRBJ2-1	.	.